The present T cell receptor beta chain was sequenced within a study of T cells in Graves' hyperthyroidism and ophthalmopathy. RNA transcripts provided the source from which TCR beta CDR3 regions were amplified. First-round RT-PCR with HTBI primers amplified the TCR CDR3 region. From the multiplex PCR reads, TCRdb called clonotypes with MiXCR, one entry per CDR3 protein. The sample holds over 120,000 distinct CDR3 sequences, about 20% seen once. Each diagnosis was grounded in clinical symptoms, serum thyroxine and TRAb, thyroid ultrasound, and orbital computed tomography. The V and J ends lost 0 bases and 8 bases respectively, with 11 bases between them. The CDR3 is made up of 14 amino acids. Germline V CDR1 and CDR2: SGHRS, YFSETQ.

The source is a woman aged 45-59 years with Graves' hyperthyroidism that later progressed to Graves' ophthalmopathy. V gene TRBV5-1 combines with J gene TRBJ1-4; D is unresolved. Input material: blood. The CDR3 coding sequence is TGCGCCAGCAGCTTGGTCGGGGTGGGCGAAAAACTGTTTTTT. This sequence encodes CASSLVGVGEKLFF.